This T cell receptor (beta chain) was sequenced in a study of T cell clusters in autoimmune cytopenias. Study-level points and caveats: TRB repertoire shifts in secondary cytopenia and chronic lymphocytic leukemia mostly reflected lymphoma, not autoimmunity.

One tube held mixed TRB-A and TRB-B primer pools for touch-down PCR. After re-calling the multiplex PCR reads, TCRdb lists one entry per CDR3 protein, DNA absent. In all, the sample yields approximately 3,000 distinct CDR3 sequences. TRB was amplified from roughly 250 ng of peripheral blood genomic DNA per sample. This clonotype is called medium-sized based on its frequency. Its specificity is unknown. CDR3 size: 14 residues. Germline CDR1 reads SGHNT; CDR2 reads YYREEE (reference sequence). These same data were also listed under a study on T cell repertoires in aging, cancer and after chemotherapy.

The chain has TRBV5-4 and TRBJ2-1. The material sequenced was peripheral blood. This receptor was identified in a human donor in good health. The CDR3 protein is CASKLGQSYNEQFF.